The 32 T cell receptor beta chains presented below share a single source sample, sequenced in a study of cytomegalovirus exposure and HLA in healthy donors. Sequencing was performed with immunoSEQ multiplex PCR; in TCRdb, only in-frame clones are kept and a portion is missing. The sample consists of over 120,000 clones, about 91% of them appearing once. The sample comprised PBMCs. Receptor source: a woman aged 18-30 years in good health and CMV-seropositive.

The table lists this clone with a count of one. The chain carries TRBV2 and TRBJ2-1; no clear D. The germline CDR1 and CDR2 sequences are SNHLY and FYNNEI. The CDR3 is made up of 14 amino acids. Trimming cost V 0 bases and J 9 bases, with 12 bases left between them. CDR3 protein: CASSEASGVPEQFF. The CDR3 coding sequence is TGTGCCAGCAGTGAAGCGAGTGGAGTCCCTGAGCAGTTCTTC.

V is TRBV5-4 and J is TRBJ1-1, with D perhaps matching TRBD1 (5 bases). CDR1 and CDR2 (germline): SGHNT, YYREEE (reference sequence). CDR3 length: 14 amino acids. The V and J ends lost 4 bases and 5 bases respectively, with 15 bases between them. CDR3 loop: CASSTGGAGTEAFF. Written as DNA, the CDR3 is TGTGCCAGCAGCACGGGAGGGGCGGGGACTGAAGCTTTCTTT.

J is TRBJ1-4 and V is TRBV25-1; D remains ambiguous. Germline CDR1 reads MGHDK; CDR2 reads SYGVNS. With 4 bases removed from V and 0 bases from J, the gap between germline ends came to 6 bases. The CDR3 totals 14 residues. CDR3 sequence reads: CASSARATNEKLFF. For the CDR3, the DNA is TGTGCCAGCAGTGCCCGAGCAACTAATGAAAAACTGTTTTTT. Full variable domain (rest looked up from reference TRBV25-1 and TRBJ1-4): EADIYQTPRYLVIGTGKKITLECSQTMGHDKMYWYQQDPGMELHLIHYSYGVNSTEKGDLSSESTVSRIRTEHFPLTLESARPSHTSQYLCASSARATNEKLFFGSGTQLSVL.

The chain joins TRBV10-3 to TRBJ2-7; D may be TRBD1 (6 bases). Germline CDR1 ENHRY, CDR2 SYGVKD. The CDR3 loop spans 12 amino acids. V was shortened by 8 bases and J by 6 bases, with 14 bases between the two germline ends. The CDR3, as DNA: TGTGCCATCTCAGATCGAGGGGGCGAGCAGTACTTC. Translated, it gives CAISDRGGEQYF.

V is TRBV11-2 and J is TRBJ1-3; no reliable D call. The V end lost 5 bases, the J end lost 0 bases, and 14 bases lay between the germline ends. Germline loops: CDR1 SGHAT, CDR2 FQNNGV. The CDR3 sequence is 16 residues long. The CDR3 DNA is TGTGCCAGCAGCCTAGGCGCCGGGAACTCTGGAAACACCATATATTTT. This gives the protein CASSLGAGNSGNTIYF.

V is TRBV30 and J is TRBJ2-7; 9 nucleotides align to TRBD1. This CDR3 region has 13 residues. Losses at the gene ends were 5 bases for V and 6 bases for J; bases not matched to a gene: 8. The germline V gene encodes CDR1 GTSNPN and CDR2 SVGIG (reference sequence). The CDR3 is CAWDGTGFAEQYF. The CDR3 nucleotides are TGTGCCTGGGACGGGACAGGGTTTGCCGAGCAGTACTTC.

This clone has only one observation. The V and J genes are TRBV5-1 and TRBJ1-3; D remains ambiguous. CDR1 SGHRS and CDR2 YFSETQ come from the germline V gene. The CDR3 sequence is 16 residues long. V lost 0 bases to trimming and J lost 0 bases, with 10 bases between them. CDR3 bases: TGCGCCAGCAGCTTGGCGCCGGGAACCTCTGGAAACACCATATATTTT. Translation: CASSLAPGTSGNTIYF.

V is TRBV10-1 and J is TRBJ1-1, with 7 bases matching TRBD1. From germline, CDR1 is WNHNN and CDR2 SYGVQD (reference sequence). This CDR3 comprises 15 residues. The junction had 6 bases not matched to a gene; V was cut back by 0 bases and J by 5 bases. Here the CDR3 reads CASSESARGATEAFF. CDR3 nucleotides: TGCGCCAGCAGTGAGTCGGCCAGGGGGGCAACTGAAGCTTTCTTT.

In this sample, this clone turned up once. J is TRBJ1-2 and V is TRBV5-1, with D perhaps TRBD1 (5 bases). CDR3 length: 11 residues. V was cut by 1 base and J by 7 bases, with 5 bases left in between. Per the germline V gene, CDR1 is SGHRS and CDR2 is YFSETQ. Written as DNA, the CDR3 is TGCGCCAGCAGCTTGCAGGGTGGCTACACCTTC. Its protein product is CASSLQGGYTF.

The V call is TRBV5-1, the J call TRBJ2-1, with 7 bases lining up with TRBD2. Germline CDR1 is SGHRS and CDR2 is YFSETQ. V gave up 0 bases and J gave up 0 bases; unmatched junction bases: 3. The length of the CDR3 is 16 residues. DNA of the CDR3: TGCGCCAGCAGCTTGGAGCTAGCGGCCTCCTACAATGAGCAGTTCTTC. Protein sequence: CASSLELAASYNEQFF.

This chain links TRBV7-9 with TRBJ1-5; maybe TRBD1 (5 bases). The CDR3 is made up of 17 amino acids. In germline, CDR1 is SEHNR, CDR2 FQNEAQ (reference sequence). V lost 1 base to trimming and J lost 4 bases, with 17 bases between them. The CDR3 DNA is TGTGCCAGCAGCTTAGGGTCCGGGGGAGAGGGTAATCAGCCCCAGCATTTT. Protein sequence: CASSLGSGGEGNQPQHF.

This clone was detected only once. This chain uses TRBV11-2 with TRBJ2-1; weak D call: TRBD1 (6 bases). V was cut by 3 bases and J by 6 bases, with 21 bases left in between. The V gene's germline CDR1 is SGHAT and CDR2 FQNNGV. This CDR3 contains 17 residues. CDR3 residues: CASSFRKQGWVGNEQFF. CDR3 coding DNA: TGTGCCAGCAGCTTTCGTAAACAGGGTTGGGTCGGCAATGAGCAGTTCTTC.

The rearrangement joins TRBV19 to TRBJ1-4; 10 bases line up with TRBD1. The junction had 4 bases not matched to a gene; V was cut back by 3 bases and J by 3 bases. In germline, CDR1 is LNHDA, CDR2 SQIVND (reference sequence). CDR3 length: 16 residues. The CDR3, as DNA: TGTGCCAGTAGTATCCCTGGACAGGGGGCTAATGAAAAACTGTTTTTT. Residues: CASSIPGQGANEKLFF. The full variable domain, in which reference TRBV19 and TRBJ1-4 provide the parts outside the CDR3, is DGGITQSPKYLFRKEGQNVTLSCEQNLNHDAMYWYRQDPGQGLRLIYYSQIVNDFQKGDIAEGYSVSREKKESFPLTVTSAQKNPTAFYLCASSIPGQGANEKLFFGSGTQLSVL.

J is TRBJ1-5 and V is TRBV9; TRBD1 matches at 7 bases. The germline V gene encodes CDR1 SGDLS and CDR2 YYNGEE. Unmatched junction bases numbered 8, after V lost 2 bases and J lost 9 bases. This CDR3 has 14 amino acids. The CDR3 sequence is CASSVEYRGGPQHF. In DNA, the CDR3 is TGTGCCAGCAGCGTCGAATACAGGGGAGGGCCCCAGCATTTT.

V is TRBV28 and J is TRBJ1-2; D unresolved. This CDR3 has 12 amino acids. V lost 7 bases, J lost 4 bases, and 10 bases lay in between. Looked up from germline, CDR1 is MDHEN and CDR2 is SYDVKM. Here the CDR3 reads CASTATGYGYTF. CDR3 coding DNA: TGTGCCAGCACGGCAACGGGCTATGGCTACACCTTC.

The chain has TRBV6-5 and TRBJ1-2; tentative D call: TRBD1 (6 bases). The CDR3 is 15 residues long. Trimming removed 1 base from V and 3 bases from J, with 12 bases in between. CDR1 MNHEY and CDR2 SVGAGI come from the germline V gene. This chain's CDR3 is CASSYFDRTHYGYTF. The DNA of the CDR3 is TGTGCCAGCAGTTACTTCGACAGGACCCACTATGGCTACACCTTC.

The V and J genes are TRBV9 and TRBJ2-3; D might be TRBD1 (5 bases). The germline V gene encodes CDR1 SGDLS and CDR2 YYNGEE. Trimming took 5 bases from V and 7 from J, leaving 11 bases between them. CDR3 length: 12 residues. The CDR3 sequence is CASSEDIYTQYF. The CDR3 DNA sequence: TGTGCCAGCAGTGAGGACATTTATACGCAGTATTTT.

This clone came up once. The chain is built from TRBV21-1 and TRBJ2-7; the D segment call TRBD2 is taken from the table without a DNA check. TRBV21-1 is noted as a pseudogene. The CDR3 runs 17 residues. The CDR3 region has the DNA TGTGCCAGCAGATCCACACCCTTCGGGACTCCGACCTACGAGCAGTACTTC. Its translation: CASRSTPFGTPTYEQYF.

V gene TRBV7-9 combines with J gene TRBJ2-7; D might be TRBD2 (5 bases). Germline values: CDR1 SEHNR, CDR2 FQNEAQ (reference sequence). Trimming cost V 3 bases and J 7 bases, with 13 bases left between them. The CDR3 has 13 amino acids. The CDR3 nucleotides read TGTGCCAGCAGCTTGGGGAGTTCGGGGGAGCAGTACTTC. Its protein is CASSLGSSGEQYF.

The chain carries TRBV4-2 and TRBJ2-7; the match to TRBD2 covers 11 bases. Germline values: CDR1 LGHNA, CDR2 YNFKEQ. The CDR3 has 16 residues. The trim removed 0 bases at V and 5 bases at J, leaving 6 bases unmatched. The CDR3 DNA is TGTGCCAGCAGCCAAGAATTAGCGGGGGGGCCGGACGAGCAGTACTTC. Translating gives CASSQELAGGPDEQYF.

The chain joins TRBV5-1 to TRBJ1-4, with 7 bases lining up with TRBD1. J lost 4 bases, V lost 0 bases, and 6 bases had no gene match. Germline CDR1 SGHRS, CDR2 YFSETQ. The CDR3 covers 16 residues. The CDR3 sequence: CASSLVAGTVNEKLFF. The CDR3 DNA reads TGCGCCAGCAGCTTGGTCGCCGGGACAGTTAATGAAAAACTGTTTTTT.

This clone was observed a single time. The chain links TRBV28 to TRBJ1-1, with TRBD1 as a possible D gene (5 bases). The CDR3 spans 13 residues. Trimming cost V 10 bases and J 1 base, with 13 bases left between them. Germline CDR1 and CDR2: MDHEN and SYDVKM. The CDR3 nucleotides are TGTGCCACCCGTGGGGCTCAGAACACTGAAGCTTTCTTT. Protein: CATRGAQNTEAFF.

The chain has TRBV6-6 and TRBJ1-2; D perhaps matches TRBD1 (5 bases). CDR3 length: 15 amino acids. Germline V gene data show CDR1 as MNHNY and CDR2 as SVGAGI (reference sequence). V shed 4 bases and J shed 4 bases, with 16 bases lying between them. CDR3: CASSLQATAFYGYTF. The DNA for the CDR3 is TGTGCCAGCAGTTTACAGGCTACCGCTTTCTATGGCTACACCTTC.

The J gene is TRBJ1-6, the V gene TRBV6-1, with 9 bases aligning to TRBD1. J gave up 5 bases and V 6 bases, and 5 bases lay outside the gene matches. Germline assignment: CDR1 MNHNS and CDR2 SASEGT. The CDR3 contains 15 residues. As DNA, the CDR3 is TGTGCCAGCAGATACAGGGGGCGGGATAATTCACCCCTCCACTTT. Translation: CASRYRGRDNSPLHF.

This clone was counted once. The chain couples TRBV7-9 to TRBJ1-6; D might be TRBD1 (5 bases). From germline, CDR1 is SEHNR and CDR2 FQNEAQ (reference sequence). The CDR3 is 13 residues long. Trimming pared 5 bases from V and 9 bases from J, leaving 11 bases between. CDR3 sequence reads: CASSPSGGSPLHF. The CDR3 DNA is TGTGCCAGCAGCCCGAGCGGGGGTTCACCCCTCCACTTT.

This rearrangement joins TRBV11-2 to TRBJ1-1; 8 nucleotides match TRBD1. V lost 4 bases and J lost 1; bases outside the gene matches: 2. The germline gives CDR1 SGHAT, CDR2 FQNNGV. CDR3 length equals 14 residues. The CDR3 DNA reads TGTGCCAGCAGCTGGGGACAGGCGAACACTGAAGCTTTCTTT. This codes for CASSWGQANTEAFF.

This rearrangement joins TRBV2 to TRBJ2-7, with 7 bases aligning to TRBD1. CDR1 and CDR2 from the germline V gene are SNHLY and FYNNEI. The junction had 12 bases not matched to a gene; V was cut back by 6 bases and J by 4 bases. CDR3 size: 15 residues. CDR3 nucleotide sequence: TGTGCCAGCAGGGAAACCACGGGACAGATGTACGAGCAGTACTTC. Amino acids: CASRETTGQMYEQYF.

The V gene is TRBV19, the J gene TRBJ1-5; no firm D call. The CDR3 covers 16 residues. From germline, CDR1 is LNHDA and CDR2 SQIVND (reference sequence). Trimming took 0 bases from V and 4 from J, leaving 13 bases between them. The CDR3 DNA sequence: TGTGCCAGTAGTATAGATTATACAAGAGCGAATCAGCCCCAGCATTTT. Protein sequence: CASSIDYTRANQPQHF. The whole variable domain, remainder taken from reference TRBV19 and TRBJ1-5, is DGGITQSPKYLFRKEGQNVTLSCEQNLNHDAMYWYRQDPGQGLRLIYYSQIVNDFQKGDIAEGYSVSREKKESFPLTVTSAQKNPTAFYLCASSIDYTRANQPQHFGDGTRLSIL.

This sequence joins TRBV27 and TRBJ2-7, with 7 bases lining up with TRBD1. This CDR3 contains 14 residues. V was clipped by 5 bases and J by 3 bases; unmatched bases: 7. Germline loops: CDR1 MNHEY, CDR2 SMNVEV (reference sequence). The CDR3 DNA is TGTGCCAGCAGTACTAGACAGGGCGGCTACGAGCAGTACTTC. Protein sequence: CASSTRQGGYEQYF.

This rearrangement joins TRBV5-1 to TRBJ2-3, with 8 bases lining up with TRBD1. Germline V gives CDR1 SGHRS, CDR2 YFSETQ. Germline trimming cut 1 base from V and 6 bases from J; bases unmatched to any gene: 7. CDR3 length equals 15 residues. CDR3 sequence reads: CASSLRGQGTDTQYF. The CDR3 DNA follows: TGCGCCAGCAGCTTGAGAGGACAGGGAACGGATACGCAGTATTTT.

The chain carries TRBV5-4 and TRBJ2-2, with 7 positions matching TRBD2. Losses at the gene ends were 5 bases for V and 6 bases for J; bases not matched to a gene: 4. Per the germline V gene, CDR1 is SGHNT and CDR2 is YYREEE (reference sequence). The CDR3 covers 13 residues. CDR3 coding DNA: TGTGCCAGCAGTTTCGGGGGGTCCGGGGAGCTGTTTTTT. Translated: CASSFGGSGELFF. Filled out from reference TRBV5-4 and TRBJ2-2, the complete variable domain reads ETGVTQSPTHLIKTRGQQVTLRCSSQSGHNTVSWYQQALGQGPQFIFQYYREEENGRGNFPPRFSGLQFPNYSSELNVNALELDDSALYLCASSFGGSGELFFGEGSRLTVL.

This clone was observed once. CDR3 amino acids: CASRAPSRGGEKLFF. In nucleotides, the CDR3 is TGTGCCAGCAGGGCCCCATCGAGGGGAGGTGAAAAACTGTTTTTT. The V and J genes are TRBV2 and TRBJ1-4; possible D gene TRBD1, 5 bases. V was cut by 6 bases and J by 7 bases, with 18 bases left in between. This CDR3 is built from 15 residues. Germline V CDR1 and CDR2: SNHLY, FYNNEI.